This T cell receptor beta chain stems from a study of OX40 agonist ivuxolimab in advanced cancers. Study information: Past anti-PD-1, anti-PD-L1 or anti-CTLA-4 therapy was accepted, and approximately 37% had received some. Findings and caveats of the study: Among the nonresponders, some also had low normalized T-cell clonal expansion.

As to this clone: The antigen remains undetermined.

On cycle 4 day 1 and cycle 7 day 1, as well as at baseline, blood was sampled. Produced via immunoSEQ multiplex PCR; TCRdb's table is partial and in-frame only. This table holds tens of thousands of clones, roughly 85% found once. This TCR derives from an adult with an advanced solid tumor such as melanoma, head and neck, liver or kidney cancer. Sequencing was performed on CD4+ or CD8+ T cells sorted from blood, taken in a trial of the OX40 agonist ivuxolimab.

The CDR3 spells CASSFPVVAGGPRNEQFF. CDR3 bases: TGTGCCAGCAGTTTCCCCGTTGTAGCGGGAGGGCCACGCAATGAGCAGTTCTTC. The J gene is TRBJ2-1, the V gene TRBV27; 11 bases match TRBD2. Germline values: CDR1 MNHEY, CDR2 SMNVEV (reference sequence). V lost 3 bases and J lost 6; bases outside the gene matches: 13. The CDR3 extends over 18 amino acids.